Each of the 10 T cell receptor beta chains below was sequenced from the same sample in a study of blood T cell repertoires in COVID-19. Using immunoSEQ multiplex PCR, the repertoire was profiled, and TCRdb retains in-frame clones only, with some absent. The sample carries about 190,000 clones, more than 75% recorded once. The sequenced material came from PBMCs or T cells enriched from blood (not recorded which). The source is a woman in her forties or fifties with acute COVID-19.

This sequence joins TRBV9 and TRBJ2-3; D not certain. This CDR3 is 13 amino acids long. CDR1 and CDR2 from the germline V gene are SGDLS and YYNGEE. V lost 0 bases and J 4 bases, leaving 6 bases between the germline ends. The CDR3 loop is CASSVADPDTQYF. As DNA, the CDR3 is TGTGCCAGCAGCGTAGCAGATCCAGATACGCAGTATTTT.

This clone has only a few counts. The CDR3: CASSPGWTQYF. The CDR3, as DNA: TGTGCCAGCAGCCCCGGGTGGACCCAGTACTTC. This chain uses TRBV11-2 with TRBJ2-5; no firm D call. This CDR3 has 11 residues. Germline CDR1 SGHAT, CDR2 FQNNGV. Trimming left V 5 bases short and J 7 bases short, with 8 bases between.

V usage is TRBV7-2 and J usage is TRBJ1-2, with 8 bases matching TRBD1. The V and J ends lost 5 bases and 6 bases, in that order; junction bases with no gene match: 20. Germline values: CDR1 SGHTA, CDR2 FQGNSA. This CDR3 has 18 residues. DNA of the CDR3: TGTGCCAGCAGCCACAACCCGGACAGGGCTATTGTCATGGATGGCTACACCTTC. It codes for CASSHNPDRAIVMDGYTF.

This clone was observed a few times. V usage is TRBV6-5 and J usage is TRBJ1-2, with 7 bases fitting TRBD1. Germline loops: CDR1 MNHEY, CDR2 SVGAGI. The CDR3 is 14 residues long. V was clipped by 2 bases and J by 4 bases; unmatched bases: 4. The CDR3 reads CASSYGDRAYGYTF. As DNA, the CDR3 is TGTGCCAGCAGTTACGGGGACAGAGCCTATGGCTACACCTTC.

The chain links TRBV6-5 to TRBJ1-1, with 7 nucleotides matching TRBD1. The CDR3 totals 15 residues. The ends lost 2 bases at V and 4 bases at J; junction bases unmatched: 7. CDR1 and CDR2 (germline): MNHEY, SVGAGI. The CDR3 nucleotides are TGTGCCAGCAGTTACGTTTGGACAGGTAGCACTGAAGCTTTCTTT. Protein: CASSYVWTGSTEAFF.

The chain employs TRBV14 and TRBJ1-2, with 7 bases aligning to TRBD1. This CDR3 contains 13 residues. In germline, CDR1 is SGHDN, CDR2 FVKESK. The junction had 4 bases not matched to a gene; V was cut back by 5 bases and J by 4 bases. The CDR3 nucleotides read TGTGCCAGCAGCTCAACAGGGGTCTATGGCTACACCTTC. Protein product: CASSSTGVYGYTF. Combining the CDR3 with reference TRBV14 and TRBJ1-2 gives the whole variable domain EAGVTQFPSHSVIEKGQTVTLRCDPISGHDNLYWYRRVMGKEIKFLLHFVKESKQDESGMPNNRFLAERTGGTYSTLKVQPAELEDSGVYFCASSSTGVYGYTFGSGTRLTVV.

This chain uses TRBV6-5 with TRBJ1-1; TRBD1 is a possible D gene (5 bases). V was trimmed by 8 bases and J by 1 base, leaving 11 bases between them. The germline V gene encodes CDR1 MNHEY and CDR2 SVGAGI. The length of the CDR3 is 13 residues. CDR3 sequence reads: CASPTATNTEAFF. As DNA, the CDR3 is TGTGCCAGCCCGACAGCCACGAACACTGAAGCTTTCTTT.

The J gene is TRBJ1-4, the V gene TRBV2; D is perhaps TRBD1 (5 bases). CDR1 and CDR2 (germline): SNHLY, FYNNEI. The V end was cut by 8 bases, the J end by 7 bases, with 14 bases between. This CDR3 spans 13 amino acids. The DNA for the CDR3 is TGTGCCAGCGAAAGGGGAGGATTTGAAAAACTGTTTTTT. Amino acid sequence: CASERGGFEKLFF.

The chain is built from TRBV10-2 and TRBJ1-4, with D tentatively TRBD1 (5 bases). The CDR3 totals 15 residues. Trimming took off 11 bases at V and 5 bases at J, with 21 bases between the two ends. Germline V lookup: CDR1 WSHSY, CDR2 SAAADI. The CDR3 nucleotides read TGCGCCGTACGCCCGGCGGGGGTCTCCAATGAAAAACTGTTTTTT. Translated: CAVRPAGVSNEKLFF.

The chain carries TRBV5-1 and TRBJ2-5; a possible D gene is TRBD1 (6 bases). CDR1 is SGHRS and CDR2 is YFSETQ in the germline V gene. V gave up 0 bases and J gave up 5 bases, with 17 bases separating them. The CDR3 extends over 16 amino acids. CDR3 sequence: CASSLDREFDLETQYF. Here the CDR3 DNA reads TGCGCCAGCAGCTTGGACAGGGAGTTTGATTTGGAGACCCAGTACTTC.